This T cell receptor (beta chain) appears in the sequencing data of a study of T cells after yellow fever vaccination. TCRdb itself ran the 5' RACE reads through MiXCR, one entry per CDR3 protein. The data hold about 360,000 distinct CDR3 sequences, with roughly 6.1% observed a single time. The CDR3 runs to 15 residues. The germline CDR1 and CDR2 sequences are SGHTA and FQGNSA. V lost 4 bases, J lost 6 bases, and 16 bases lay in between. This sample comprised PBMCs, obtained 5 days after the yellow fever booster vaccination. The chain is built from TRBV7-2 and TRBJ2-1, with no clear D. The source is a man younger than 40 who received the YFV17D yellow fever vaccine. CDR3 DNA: TGTGCCAGCAGCTCCGACTCACGACCCGGCAATGAGCAGTTCTTC. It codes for CASSSDSRPGNEQFF.